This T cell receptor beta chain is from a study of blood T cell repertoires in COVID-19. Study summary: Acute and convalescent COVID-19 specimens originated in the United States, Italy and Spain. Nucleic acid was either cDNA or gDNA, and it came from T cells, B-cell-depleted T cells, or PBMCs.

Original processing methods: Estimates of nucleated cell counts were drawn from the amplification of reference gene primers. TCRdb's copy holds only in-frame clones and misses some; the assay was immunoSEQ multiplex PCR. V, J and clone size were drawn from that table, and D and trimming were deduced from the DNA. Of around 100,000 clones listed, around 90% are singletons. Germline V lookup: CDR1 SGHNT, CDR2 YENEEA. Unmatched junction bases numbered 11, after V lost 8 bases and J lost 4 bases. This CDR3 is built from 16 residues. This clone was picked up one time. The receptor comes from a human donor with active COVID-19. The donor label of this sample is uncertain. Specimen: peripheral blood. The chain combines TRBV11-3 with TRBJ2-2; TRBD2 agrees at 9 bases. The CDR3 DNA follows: TGTGCCAGCTCTCCAGCGGGGGGCGTCGGCACCGGGGAGCTGTTTTTT. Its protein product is CASSPAGGVGTGELFF.